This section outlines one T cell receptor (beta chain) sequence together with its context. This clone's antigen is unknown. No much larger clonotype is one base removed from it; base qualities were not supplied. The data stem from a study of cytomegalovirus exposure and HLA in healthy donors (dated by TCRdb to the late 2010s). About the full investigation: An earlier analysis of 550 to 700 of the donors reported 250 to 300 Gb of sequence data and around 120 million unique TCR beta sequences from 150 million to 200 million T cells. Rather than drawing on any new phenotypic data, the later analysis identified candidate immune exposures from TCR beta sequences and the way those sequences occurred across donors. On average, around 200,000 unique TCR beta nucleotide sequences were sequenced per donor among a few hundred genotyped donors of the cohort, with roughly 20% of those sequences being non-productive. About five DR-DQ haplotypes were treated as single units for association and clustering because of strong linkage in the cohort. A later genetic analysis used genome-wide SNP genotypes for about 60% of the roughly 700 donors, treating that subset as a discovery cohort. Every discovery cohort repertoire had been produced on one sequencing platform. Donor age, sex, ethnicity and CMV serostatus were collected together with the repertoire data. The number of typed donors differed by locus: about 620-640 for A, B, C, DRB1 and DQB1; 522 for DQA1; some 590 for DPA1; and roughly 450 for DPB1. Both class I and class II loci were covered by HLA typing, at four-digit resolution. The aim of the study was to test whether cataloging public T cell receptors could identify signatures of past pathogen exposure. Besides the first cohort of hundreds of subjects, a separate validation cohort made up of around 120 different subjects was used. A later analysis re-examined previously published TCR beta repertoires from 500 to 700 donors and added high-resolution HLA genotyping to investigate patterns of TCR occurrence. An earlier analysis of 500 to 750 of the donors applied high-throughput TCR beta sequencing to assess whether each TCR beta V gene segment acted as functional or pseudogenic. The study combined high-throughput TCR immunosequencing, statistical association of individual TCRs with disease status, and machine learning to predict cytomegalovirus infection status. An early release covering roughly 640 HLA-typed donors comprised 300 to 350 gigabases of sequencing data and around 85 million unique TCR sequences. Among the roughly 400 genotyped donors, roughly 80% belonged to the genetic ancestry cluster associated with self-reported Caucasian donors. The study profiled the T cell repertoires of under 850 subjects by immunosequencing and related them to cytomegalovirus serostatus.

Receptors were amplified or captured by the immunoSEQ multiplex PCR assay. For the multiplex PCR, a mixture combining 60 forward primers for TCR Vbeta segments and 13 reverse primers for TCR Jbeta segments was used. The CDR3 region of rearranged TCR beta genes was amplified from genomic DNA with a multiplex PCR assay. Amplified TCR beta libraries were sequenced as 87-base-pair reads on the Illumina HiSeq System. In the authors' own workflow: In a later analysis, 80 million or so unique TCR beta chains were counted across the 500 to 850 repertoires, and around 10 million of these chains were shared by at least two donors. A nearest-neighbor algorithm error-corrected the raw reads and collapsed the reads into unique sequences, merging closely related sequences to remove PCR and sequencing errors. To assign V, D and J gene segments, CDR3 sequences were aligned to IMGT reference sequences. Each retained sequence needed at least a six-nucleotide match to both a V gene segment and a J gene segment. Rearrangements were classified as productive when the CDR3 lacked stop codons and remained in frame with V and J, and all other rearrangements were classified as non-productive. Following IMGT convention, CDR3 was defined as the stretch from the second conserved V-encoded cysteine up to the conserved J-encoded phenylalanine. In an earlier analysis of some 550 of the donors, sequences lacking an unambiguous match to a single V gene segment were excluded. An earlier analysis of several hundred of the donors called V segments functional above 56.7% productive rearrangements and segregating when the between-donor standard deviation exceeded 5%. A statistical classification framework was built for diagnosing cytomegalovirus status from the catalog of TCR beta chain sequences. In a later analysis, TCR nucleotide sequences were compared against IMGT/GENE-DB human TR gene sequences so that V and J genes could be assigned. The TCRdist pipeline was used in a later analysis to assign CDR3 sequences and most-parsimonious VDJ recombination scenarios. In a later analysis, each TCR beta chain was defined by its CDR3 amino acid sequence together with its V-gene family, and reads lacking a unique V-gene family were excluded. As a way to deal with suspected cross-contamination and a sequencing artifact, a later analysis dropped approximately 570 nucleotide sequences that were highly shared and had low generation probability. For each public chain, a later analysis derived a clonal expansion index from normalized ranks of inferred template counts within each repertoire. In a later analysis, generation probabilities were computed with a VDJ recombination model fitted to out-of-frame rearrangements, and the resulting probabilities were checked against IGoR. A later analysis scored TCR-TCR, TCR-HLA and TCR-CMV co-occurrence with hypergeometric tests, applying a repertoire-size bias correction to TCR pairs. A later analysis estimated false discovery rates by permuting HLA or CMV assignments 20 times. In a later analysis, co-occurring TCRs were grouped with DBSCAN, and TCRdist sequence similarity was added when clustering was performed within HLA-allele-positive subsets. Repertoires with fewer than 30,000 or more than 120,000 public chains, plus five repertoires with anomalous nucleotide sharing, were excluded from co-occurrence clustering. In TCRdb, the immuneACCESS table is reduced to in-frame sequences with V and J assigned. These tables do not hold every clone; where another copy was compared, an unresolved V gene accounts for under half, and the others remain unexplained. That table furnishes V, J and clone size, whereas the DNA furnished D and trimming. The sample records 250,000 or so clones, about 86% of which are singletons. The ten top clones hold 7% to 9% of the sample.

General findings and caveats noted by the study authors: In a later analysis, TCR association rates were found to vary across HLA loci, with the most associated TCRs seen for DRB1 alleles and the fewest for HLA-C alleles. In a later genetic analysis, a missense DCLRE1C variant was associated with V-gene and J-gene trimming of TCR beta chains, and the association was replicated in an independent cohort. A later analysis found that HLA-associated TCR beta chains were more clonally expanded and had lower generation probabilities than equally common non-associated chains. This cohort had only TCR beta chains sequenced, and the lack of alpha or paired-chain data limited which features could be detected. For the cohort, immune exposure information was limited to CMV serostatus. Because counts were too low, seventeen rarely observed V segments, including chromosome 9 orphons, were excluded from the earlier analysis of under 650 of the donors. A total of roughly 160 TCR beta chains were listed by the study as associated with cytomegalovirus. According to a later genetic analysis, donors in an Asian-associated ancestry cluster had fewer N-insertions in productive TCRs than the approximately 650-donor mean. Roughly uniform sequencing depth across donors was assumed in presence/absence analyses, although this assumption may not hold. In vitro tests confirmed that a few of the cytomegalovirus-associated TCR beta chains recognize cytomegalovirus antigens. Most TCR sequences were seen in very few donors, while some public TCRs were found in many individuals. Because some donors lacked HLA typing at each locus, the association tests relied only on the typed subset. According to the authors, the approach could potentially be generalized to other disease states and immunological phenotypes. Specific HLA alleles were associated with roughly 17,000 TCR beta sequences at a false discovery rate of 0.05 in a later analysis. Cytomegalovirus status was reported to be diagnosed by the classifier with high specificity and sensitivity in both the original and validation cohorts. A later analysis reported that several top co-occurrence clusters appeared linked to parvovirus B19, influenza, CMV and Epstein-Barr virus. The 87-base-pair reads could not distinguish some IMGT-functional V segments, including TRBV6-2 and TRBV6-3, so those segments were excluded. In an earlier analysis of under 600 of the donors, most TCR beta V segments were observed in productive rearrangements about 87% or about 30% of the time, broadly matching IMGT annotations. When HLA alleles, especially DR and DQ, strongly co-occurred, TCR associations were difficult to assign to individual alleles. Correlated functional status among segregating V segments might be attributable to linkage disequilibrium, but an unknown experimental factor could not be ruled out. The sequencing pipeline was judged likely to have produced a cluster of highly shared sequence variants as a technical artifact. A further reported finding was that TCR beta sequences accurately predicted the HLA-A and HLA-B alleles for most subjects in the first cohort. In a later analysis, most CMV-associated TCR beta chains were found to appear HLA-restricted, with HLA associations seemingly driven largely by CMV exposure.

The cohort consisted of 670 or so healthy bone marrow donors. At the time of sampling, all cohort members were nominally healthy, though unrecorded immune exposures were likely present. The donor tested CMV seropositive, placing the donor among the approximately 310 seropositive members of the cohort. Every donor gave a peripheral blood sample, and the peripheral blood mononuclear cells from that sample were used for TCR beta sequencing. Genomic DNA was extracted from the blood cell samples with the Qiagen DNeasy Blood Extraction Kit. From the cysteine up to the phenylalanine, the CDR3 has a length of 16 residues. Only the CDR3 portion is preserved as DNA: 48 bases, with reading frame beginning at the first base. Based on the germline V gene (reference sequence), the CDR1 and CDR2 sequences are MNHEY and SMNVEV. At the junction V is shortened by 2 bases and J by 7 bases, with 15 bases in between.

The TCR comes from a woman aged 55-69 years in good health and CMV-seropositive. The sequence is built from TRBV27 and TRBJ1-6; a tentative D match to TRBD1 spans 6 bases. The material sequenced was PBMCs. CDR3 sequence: CASSLRDIRQNSPLHF. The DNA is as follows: TGTGCCAGCAGTTTAAGGGACATTAGGCAGAATTCACCCCTCCACTTT.